This TCR beta chain stems from a study of Graves' ophthalmopathy and Graves' hyperthyroidism. Study-level points and caveats: Sensitivity of around 86% and specificity of 65% to 83% were achieved when a 13-signature model separated ophthalmopathy from stable hyperthyroidism. The study's model predicted ophthalmopathy progression at around 70% sensitivity and 72% to 85% specificity. Most thyroid clonotypes with frequency above 0.001 were detected in blood too.

On this clonotype itself: The antigen is not known.

RNA transcripts served as template for amplifying TCR beta CDR3 sequences. HTBI primers served in a first-round RT-PCR, which a second-round multiplex PCR followed. In TCRdb, the multiplex PCR reads were re-called with MiXCR into one record per CDR3 protein. This table has around 1.1 million distinct CDR3 sequences, 36% appearing once. V gave up 7 bases and J gave up 5 bases; unmatched junction bases: 11. The CDR3 extends over 15 amino acids. Germline assignment: CDR1 SGHAT and CDR2 FQNNGV. The TCR comes from an adult man with Graves' hyperthyroidism. The chain uses TRBV11-2 and TRBJ2-7; the match to TRBD1 covers 10 bases. Sequencing was performed on peripheral blood or thyroid tissue (not recorded which). As DNA, the CDR3 is TGTGCCAGCACCAGCTTGGGGGACAGGGGCAACGAGCAGTACTTC. Translating gives CASTSLGDRGNEQYF.